These T cell receptor beta chains were read from a single sample in a study of blood T cells in healthy people across ages. TCRdb ran MiXCR on the 5' RACE reads and lists one entry per CDR3 protein. The sample has under 850,000 distinct CDR3 sequences, about 37% seen once; the top ten hold 10% to 15%. The specimen sequenced was blood. All receptors come from a man aged 18 to 35 in good health. Each CDR3 is given with its conserved first and last residue. A D gene is named only where the DNA matches it firmly. Clone size is shown for a subset of rows, as once, few, many or a class of expanded clone.

v_call,clone_size,j_call,d_call,cdr3_aa,cdr3_nt
TRBV12-3/TRBV12-4,many,TRBJ2-5,NA,CASGSFEGWETQYF,TGTGCCAGCGGATCGTTCGAGGGGTGGGAGACCCAGTACTTC
TRBV9,NA,TRBJ2-3,NA,CASSGGDLTDTQYF,TGTGCCAGCAGCGGGGGGGACCTCACAGATACGCAGTATTTT
TRBV9,many,TRBJ2-5,TRBD1,CASSVGQGGETQYF,TGTGCCAGCAGCGTTGGACAGGGTGGAGAGACCCAGTACTTC
TRBV7-9,NA,TRBJ2-1,TRBD2,CASLLSPGGAVYNEQFF,TGTGCCAGCTTACTATCCCCCGGGGGGGCCGTCTACAATGAGCAGTTCTTC
TRBV12-3/TRBV12-4,NA,TRBJ1-4,TRBD1,CASNDGTGGTNEKLFF,TGTGCCAGCAACGATGGGACAGGGGGCACTAATGAAAAACTGTTTTTT
TRBV20-1,NA,TRBJ2-7,NA,CSASPPAPYNEQYF,TGCAGTGCTAGCCCTCCAGCTCCTTACAATGAGCAGTACTTC
TRBV14,NA,TRBJ1-1,NA,CASSQLDRLNTEAFF,TGTGCCAGCAGCCAACTTGACCGGTTAAACACTGAAGCTTTCTTT
TRBV7-6,NA,TRBJ2-6,TRBD1,CASSLGQPPSGANVLTF,TGTGCCAGCAGCTTGGGACAGCCGCCCTCTGGGGCCAACGTCCTGACTTTC
TRBV7-9,few,TRBJ2-7,TRBD2,CASSPTSGPWNEQYF,TGTGCCAGCAGCCCCACTAGCGGCCCTTGGAATGAGCAGTACTTC
TRBV28,NA,TRBJ2-5,NA,CASLTRSETQYF,TGTGCCAGCCTCACGCGATCGGAGACCCAGTACTTC
TRBV29-1,NA,TRBJ2-2,TRBD1,CSVEINRGQAGELFF,TGCAGCGTTGAAATAAACAGGGGGCAGGCCGGGGAGCTGTTTTTT
TRBV15,NA,TRBJ1-5,NA,CATSRGRGGNQHQHF,TGTGCCACCAGCAGAGGCAGGGGTGGCAATCAGCACCAGCATTTT
TRBV9,NA,TRBJ2-1,NA,CASSVKALSSYNEQFF,TGTGCCAGCAGCGTAAAGGCGCTGAGCTCCTACAATGAGCAGTTCTTC
TRBV6-5,NA,TRBJ2-7,NA,CASSYSGGIGEQYF,TGTGCCAGCAGTTACTCTGGGGGAATCGGCGAGCAGTACTTC
TRBV7-2,few,TRBJ1-2,TRBD1,CASGKQGRIDYGYTF,TGTGCCAGCGGAAAACAGGGGAGGATTGACTATGGCTACACCTTC
TRBV3-1,few,TRBJ1-2,TRBD1,CASSQESTGGVYGYTF,TGTGCCAGCAGCCAAGAGTCGACAGGGGGTGTTTATGGCTACACCTTC
TRBV6-2/TRBV6-3,few,TRBJ2-1,TRBD2,CASISGGAGYNEQFF,TGTGCCAGCATCAGCGGGGGCGCGGGCTACAATGAGCAGTTCTTC
TRBV29-1,many,TRBJ2-7,TRBD1,CSGGQGSYEQYF,TGCAGCGGTGGACAGGGCTCCTACGAGCAGTACTTC
TRBV12-3/TRBV12-4,NA,TRBJ1-2,NA,CASSSSGTRNHYGYTF,TGTGCCAGCAGTTCCTCCGGGACGAGAAATCACTATGGCTACACCTTC
TRBV21-1,once,TRBJ1-2,NA,CASSKALEGVLFRGYTF,TGTGCCAGCAGCAAAGCGCTCGAAGGGGTTTTGTTCCGTGGCTACACCTTC
TRBV2,NA,TRBJ2-5,NA,CASRKGTTQETQYF,TGTGCCAGCAGAAAAGGGACCACACAAGAGACCCAGTACTTC
TRBV12-3/TRBV12-4,NA,TRBJ1-1,TRBD1,CAGSPRQGVKGDTEAFF,TGTGCCGGCAGTCCCCGACAGGGGGTGAAGGGGGACACTGAAGCTTTCTTT
TRBV12-3/TRBV12-4,few,TRBJ2-7,TRBD1,CASSKRQGRWSEQYF,TGTGCCAGCAGTAAACGACAGGGCCGGTGGAGCGAGCAGTACTTC
TRBV6-2/TRBV6-3,NA,TRBJ2-5,NA,CASSYPGQRGETQYF,TGTGCCAGCAGTTACCCAGGACAGCGAGGGGAGACCCAGTACTTC
TRBV4-1,many,TRBJ2-1,NA,CASSQERTGGNEQFF,TGCGCCAGCAGCCAAGAGCGGACAGGAGGGAATGAGCAGTTCTTC
TRBV7-8,once,TRBJ2-7,TRBD1,CASSLRAGGSYNEQYF,TGTGCCAGCAGCTTAAGAGCAGGGGGTTCCTACAATGAGCAGTACTTC
TRBV7-9,few,TRBJ1-1,NA,CASSLGKGNTEAFF,TGTGCCAGCAGCTTAGGAAAGGGGAACACTGAAGCTTTCTTT
TRBV6-1,few,TRBJ1-6,NA,CAIWTTGANSPLHF,TGTGCCATATGGACGACAGGAGCTAATTCACCCCTCCACTTT
TRBV7-2,NA,TRBJ1-2,NA,CASSLGTGSDYGYTF,TGTGCCAGCAGCTTAGGTACAGGGTCGGACTATGGCTACACCTTC